Listed here are 29 T cell receptor beta chains from one sample, sequenced in a study of memory CD4+ T cells and cytomegalovirus serostatus. The method was immunoSEQ multiplex PCR; TCRdb's version includes in-frame clones alone and lacks a portion of them. The repertoire holds about 58,000 clones, with roughly 84% as singletons. The sort gate was single viable CD3+CD4+CD8-CD45RO+ cells for memory CD4+ T cells. Sequencing used memory CD4+ T cells from blood. Receptors were obtained from an adult in good health and CMV-seronegative. Some clones in this sample may be carry-over from other donors' samples.

The CDR3 protein is CASSQDLLAGGTGRNEQFF. DNA of the CDR3: TGTGCCAGCAGCCAAGATTTACTAGCGGGAGGAACGGGGCGAAATGAGCAGTTCTTC. The chain uses TRBV4-2 and TRBJ2-1, with 12 bases lining up with TRBD2. V trimming: 0 bases; J trimming: 7 bases; junction bases outside the gene matches: 13. There are 19 residues in the CDR3. Germline CDR1 reads LGHNA; CDR2 reads YNFKEQ.

The chain employs TRBV11-2 and TRBJ2-5, with 12 bases identical to TRBD1. Per germline, CDR1 SGHAT and CDR2 FQNNGV. The V segment lost 5 bases and the J segment 4 bases; nucleotides outside the gene matches: 11. The CDR3 has 17 residues. CDR3 region: CASSPPSGTGGRETQYF. The DNA of the CDR3 is TGTGCCAGCAGCCCGCCCTCCGGGACAGGGGGCAGAGAGACCCAGTACTTC. The whole variable domain, remainder taken from reference TRBV11-2 and TRBJ2-5, is EAGVAQSPRYKIIEKRQSVAFWCNPISGHATLYWYQQILGQGPKLLIQFQNNGVVDDSQLPKDRFSAERLKGVDSTLKIQPAKLEDSAVYLCASSPPSGTGGRETQYFGPGTRLLVL.

The CDR3 loop is CASSPDRTTNQPQHF. CDR3 bases: TGTGCCAGCTCACCCGACAGGACCACGAATCAGCCCCAGCATTTT. The rearrangement joins TRBV18 to TRBJ1-5; D is possibly TRBD1 (6 bases). The CDR3 is 15 amino acids. V lost 3 bases and J lost 4, with 13 bases in between. The germline CDR1 and CDR2 sequences are KGHSH and LQKENI.

The rearrangement links TRBV4-1 to TRBJ1-1; 8 positions match TRBD1. The CDR3 consists of 18 residues. Germline V gene lookup returns CDR1 MGHRA and CDR2 YSYEKL. Trimming cost V 6 bases and J 0 bases; bases outside gene matches: 15. The chain's CDR3 is CASRLTGTGPVLNTEAFF. Here the CDR3 DNA reads TGCGCCAGCAGATTAACCGGGACAGGCCCGGTGTTGAACACTGAAGCTTTCTTT.

J is TRBJ1-4 and V is TRBV30; 11 bases match TRBD1. The V gene's germline CDR1 is GTSNPN and CDR2 SVGIG (reference sequence). Trimming took 0 bases from V and 10 from J; bases not matched to a gene: 10. This CDR3 is built from 16 residues. The CDR3 is CAWSVPRTGGGGKLFF. For the CDR3, the DNA is TGTGCCTGGAGTGTACCCCGGACAGGGGGCGGCGGAAAACTGTTTTTT.

This clone was observed a handful of times. J is TRBJ1-1 and V is TRBV6-6; tentative D call: TRBD1 (6 bases). The V gene lost 7 bases and the J gene lost 1 base, with 10 bases spanning the gap. The CDR3 is 13 amino acids. Germline CDR1 MNHNY, CDR2 SVGAGI (reference sequence). CDR3 bases: TGTGCCAGCAATCAGGGGACGAACACTGAAGCTTTCTTT. Translation: CASNQGTNTEAFF.

This clone was seen more than once but under ten times. The CDR3 region is CAWSPSGRGTDTQYF. The CDR3, as DNA: TGTGCCTGGAGCCCTAGCGGGAGGGGCACAGATACGCAGTATTTT. This chain connects TRBV30 to TRBJ2-3; 12 bases match TRBD2. The CDR3 spans 15 residues. Germline loops: CDR1 GTSNPN, CDR2 SVGIG (reference sequence). V trimming: 3 bases; J trimming: 1 base; junction bases outside the gene matches: 2. The entire variable domain, with the rest obtained from reference TRBV30 and TRBJ2-3, is as follows: SQTIHQWPATLVQPVGSPLSLECTVEGTSNPNLYWYRQAAGRGLQLLFYSVGIGQISSEVPQNLSASRPQDRQFILSSKKLLLSDSGFYLCAWSPSGRGTDTQYFGPGTRLTVL.

The V and J genes are TRBV19 and TRBJ2-7, with 7 bases matching TRBD2. The CDR3 length is 14 residues. The germline V gene encodes CDR1 LNHDA and CDR2 SQIVND (reference sequence). Trimming took 5 bases from V and 3 from J; bases not matched to a gene: 7. DNA of the CDR3: TGTGCCAGTAGTGTATTGGCTAGCGGCTACGAGCAGTACTTC. Its protein product is CASSVLASGYEQYF.

The rearrangement uses TRBV11-2 and TRBJ1-2, with D unclear. Trimming pared 1 base from V and 3 bases from J, leaving 6 bases between. The CDR3 is 13 residues long. Germline V gene lookup returns CDR1 SGHAT and CDR2 FQNNGV. CDR3 bases: TGTGCCAGCAGCTTAGTCGCCGACTATGGCTACACCTTC. As protein: CASSLVADYGYTF.

The rearrangement uses TRBV11-2 and TRBJ2-1; 12 nucleotides align to TRBD2. V lost 4 bases, J lost 9 bases, and 7 bases stayed unmatched. The CDR3 contains 15 residues. CDR1 is SGHAT, CDR2 FQNNGV, per germline. DNA of the CDR3: TGTGCCAGCAGCTCGGCGACTAGCGGGAGAATTGAGCAGTTCTTC. This translates into CASSSATSGRIEQFF.

This sequence joins TRBV6-1 and TRBJ2-2, with TRBD1 matching over 7 bases. The ends lost 4 bases at V and 1 base at J; junction bases unmatched: 12. Germline V gives CDR1 MNHNS, CDR2 SASEGT. The CDR3 has 18 amino acids. The CDR3 DNA follows: TGTGCCAGCAGTGTTACTTTATACGGGACAGAGAACACCGGGGAGCTGTTTTTT. Amino acid sequence: CASSVTLYGTENTGELFF.

The chain has TRBV6-1 and TRBJ2-4; D gene ambiguous. The V end was cut by 1 base, the J end by 3 bases, with 16 bases between. This CDR3 is built from 17 residues. CDR1 is MNHNS and CDR2 is SASEGT in the germline V gene. The CDR3 spells CASSEVRLGFVKNIQYF. The CDR3 bases are TGTGCCAGCAGTGAAGTAAGACTGGGATTCGTCAAAAACATTCAGTACTTC.

V and J are TRBV9 and TRBJ2-1; 9 nucleotides agree with TRBD2. The ends lost 4 bases at V and 1 base at J; junction bases unmatched: 9. CDR3 length equals 17 residues. Germline CDR1 and CDR2: SGDLS and YYNGEE. The CDR3 reads CASSRLLTSGSYNEQFF. CDR3 DNA sequence: TGTGCCAGCAGCCGTTTATTGACTAGCGGATCCTACAATGAGCAGTTCTTC.

This clone is a singleton in its sample. The CDR3 nucleotides are TGTGCCACCAGCAGAGATGTATCCCCTGGAACTGAAGCTTTCTTT. This codes for CATSRDVSPGTEAFF. J is TRBJ1-1 and V is TRBV15, with D unclear. This CDR3 is 15 amino acids long. Germline lookup yields CDR1 LNHNV and CDR2 YYDKDF (reference sequence). V dropped 0 bases and J dropped 5 bases, with 13 bases sitting between them.

This clone was seen once. This chain uses TRBV27 with TRBJ1-1; TRBD1 might be the D (5 bases). Germline-derived CDR1 and CDR2 are MNHEY and SMNVEV (reference sequence). V was cut by 5 bases and J by 4 bases, with 20 bases left in between. The CDR3 runs 16 residues. For the CDR3, the DNA is TGTGCCAGCAGTCTAGTTTCGGGACGGGGTACCACTGAAGCTTTCTTT. This codes for CASSLVSGRGTTEAFF.

V gene TRBV18 combines with J gene TRBJ1-5, with 7 bases fitting TRBD1. The CDR3 consists of 15 residues. Germline CDR1 reads KGHSH; CDR2 reads LQKENI. J was trimmed by 8 bases and V by 2 bases; bases with no gene match: 9. CDR3 sequence: CASSPGTAGGEPQHF. The CDR3 nucleotides are TGTGCCAGCTCACCAGGGACAGCGGGCGGGGAGCCCCAGCATTTT.

This clone showed up just a few times. The gene calls are TRBV2 and TRBJ2-4; TRBD2 agrees at 8 bases. The junction had 5 bases not matched to a gene; V was cut back by 5 bases and J by 2 bases. Germline CDR1 and CDR2: SNHLY and FYNNEI. The CDR3 spans 15 residues. CDR3 residues: CASSLTSVSKNIQYF. The CDR3 region has the DNA TGTGCCAGCAGTCTGACTAGCGTCTCCAAAAACATTCAGTACTTC.

This clone was observed a single time. This chain joins TRBV6-1 and TRBJ2-1, with TRBD2 matching over 11 bases. The germline CDR1 and CDR2 sequences are MNHNS and SASEGT. This CDR3 comprises 19 residues. With V trimmed by 4 bases and J by 0 bases, 11 bases remained unmatched. This chain's CDR3 is CASSGTLAGGFSSYNEQFF. The CDR3 region has the DNA TGTGCCAGCAGTGGGACTCTAGCGGGAGGCTTTTCCTCCTACAATGAGCAGTTCTTC.

The chain carries TRBV6-1 and TRBJ1-1, with a possible D match to TRBD1 (5 bases). Trimming shortened V by 6 bases and J by 1 base, and 9 bases separated the two germline ends. CDR3 length: 13 residues. Germline V lookup: CDR1 MNHNS, CDR2 SASEGT. The CDR3 loop reads CASRADRNTEAFF. The CDR3, as DNA: TGTGCCAGCAGAGCTGACAGGAACACTGAAGCTTTCTTT.

This clone was detected only once. The gene calls are TRBV4-1 and TRBJ1-1, with TRBD1 as a possible D gene (5 bases). The germline gives CDR1 MGHRA, CDR2 YSYEKL. V lost 1 base and J lost 7, with 28 bases in between. This CDR3 comprises 19 residues. The CDR3 sequence: CASSQGPPIGGWRGGEAFF. The CDR3 DNA reads TGCGCCAGCAGCCAAGGTCCCCCCATCGGAGGGTGGAGGGGCGGTGAAGCTTTCTTT.

V and J are TRBV7-2 and TRBJ2-2; 9 bases agree with TRBD2. J was trimmed by 6 bases and V by 6 bases; bases with no gene match: 17. CDR1 and CDR2 (germline): SGHTA, FQGNSA. The CDR3 covers 18 residues. The CDR3 sequence is CASSSRSSGSSGSGELFF. The CDR3 DNA is TGTGCCAGCAGTTCCCGGAGTAGCGGGAGCTCGGGGTCCGGGGAGCTGTTTTTT.

The chain employs TRBV19 and TRBJ2-7; no reliable D call. CDR1 is LNHDA and CDR2 is SQIVND in the germline V gene (reference sequence). The CDR3 consists of 14 residues. Trimming stripped 3 bases from V and 0 bases from J, with 9 bases between. CDR3 sequence: CASSIPGGSYEQYF. The DNA for the CDR3 is TGTGCCAGTAGTATTCCCGGCGGCTCCTACGAGCAGTACTTC.

This chain links TRBV11-2 with TRBJ2-1; 8 nucleotides match TRBD2. The germline CDR1 and CDR2 sequences are SGHAT and FQNNGV. With V trimmed by 1 base and J by 6 bases, 2 bases remained unmatched. The length of the CDR3 is 14 residues. The CDR3: CASSLAGGTNEQFF. The DNA of the CDR3 is TGTGCCAGCAGCTTAGCGGGAGGGACCAATGAGCAGTTCTTC.

The rearrangement links TRBV5-1 to TRBJ2-3; a weak D match, TRBD2 (6 bases). This CDR3 has 18 amino acids. Germline V CDR1 and CDR2: SGHRS, YFSETQ. The V end was cut by 0 bases, the J end by 0 bases, with 17 bases between. The CDR3 region has the DNA TGCGCCAGCAGCTTGGCCCCCGGAGGGCCTCGGAGCACAGATACGCAGTATTTT. It codes for CASSLAPGGPRSTDTQYF.

The V gene is TRBV5-1, the J gene TRBJ1-1; D not certain. CDR3 length equals 14 residues. V lost 1 base and J lost 0, with 7 bases in between. Germline CDR1 SGHRS, CDR2 YFSETQ. The DNA of the CDR3 is TGCGCCAGCAGCTTGACAAACCTGAACACTGAAGCTTTCTTT. It specifies CASSLTNLNTEAFF.

Here the CDR3 DNA reads TGTGCCAGCAGCTTGGACTCTGTGGAGGGAGCTTTCTTT. Protein product: CASSLDSVEGAFF. The V call is TRBV5-4, the J call TRBJ1-1, with D unresolved. The CDR3 has 13 amino acids. Per the germline V gene, CDR1 is SGHNT and CDR2 is YYREEE (reference sequence). The germline V and J ends were trimmed by 0 bases and 10 bases, with 13 bases remaining between them.

V gene TRBV5-6 combines with J gene TRBJ1-1, with 7 bases identical to TRBD1. J lost 2 bases, V lost 4 bases, and 8 bases had no gene match. Germline V CDR1 and CDR2: SGHDT, YYEEEE. CDR3 length equals 15 residues. Here the CDR3 reads CASSQTHRGNTEAFF. For the CDR3, the DNA is TGTGCCAGCAGCCAGACACACAGGGGAAACACTGAAGCTTTCTTT.

The V gene is TRBV27, the J gene TRBJ2-7, with 7 bases aligning to TRBD2. The CDR3 has 15 amino acids. With 5 bases clipped from V and 0 bases from J, the junction kept 7 bases outside the gene matches. Germline V gene lookup returns CDR1 MNHEY and CDR2 SMNVEV (reference sequence). In DNA, the CDR3 is TGTGCCAGCAGTCCGGAAGCGGGGAGCTCCTACGAGCAGTACTTC. It codes for CASSPEAGSSYEQYF.

CDR3 in amino acids: CASSLTPGDRGYTF. CDR3 nucleotides: TGTGCCAGCAGCTTAACCCCGGGCGATCGGGGCTACACCTTC. The chain is built from TRBV7-3 and TRBJ1-2; no firm D call. Germline V gene data show CDR1 as SGHTA and CDR2 as FQGTGA. V was cut by 0 bases and J by 8 bases, with 13 bases left in between. The CDR3 runs 14 residues. Supplemented by reference TRBV7-3 and TRBJ1-2, the full variable domain reads GAGVSQTPSNKVTEKGKYVELRCDPISGHTALYWYRQSLGQGPEFLIYFQGTGAADDSGLPNDRFFAVRPEGSVSTLKIQRTERGDSAVYLCASSLTPGDRGYTFGSGTRLTVV.